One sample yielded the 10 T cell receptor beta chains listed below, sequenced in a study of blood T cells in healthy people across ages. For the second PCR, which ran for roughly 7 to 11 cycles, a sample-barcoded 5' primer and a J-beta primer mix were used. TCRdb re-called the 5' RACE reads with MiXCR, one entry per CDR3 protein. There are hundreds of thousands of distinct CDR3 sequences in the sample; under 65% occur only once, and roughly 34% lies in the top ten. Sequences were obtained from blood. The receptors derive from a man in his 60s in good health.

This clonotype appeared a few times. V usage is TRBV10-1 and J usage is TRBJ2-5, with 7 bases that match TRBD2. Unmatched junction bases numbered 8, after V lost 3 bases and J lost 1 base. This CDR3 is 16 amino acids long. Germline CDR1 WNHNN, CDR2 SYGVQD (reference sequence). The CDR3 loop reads CASSDWGGVGQETQYF. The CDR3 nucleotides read TGCGCCAGCAGTGACTGGGGAGGGGTCGGCCAAGAGACCCAGTACTTC.

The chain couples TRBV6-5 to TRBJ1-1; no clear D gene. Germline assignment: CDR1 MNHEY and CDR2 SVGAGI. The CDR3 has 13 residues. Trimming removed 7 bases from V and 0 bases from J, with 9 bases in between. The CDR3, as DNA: TGTGCCAGCACTGGTGAAATGAACACTGAAGCTTTCTTT. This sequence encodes CASTGEMNTEAFF.

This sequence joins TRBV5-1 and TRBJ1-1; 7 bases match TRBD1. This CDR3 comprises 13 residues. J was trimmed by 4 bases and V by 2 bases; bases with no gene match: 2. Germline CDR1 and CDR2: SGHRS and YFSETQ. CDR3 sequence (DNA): TGCGCCAGCAGCTTACAGGGGCCCACTGAAGCTTTCTTT. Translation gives CASSLQGPTEAFF.

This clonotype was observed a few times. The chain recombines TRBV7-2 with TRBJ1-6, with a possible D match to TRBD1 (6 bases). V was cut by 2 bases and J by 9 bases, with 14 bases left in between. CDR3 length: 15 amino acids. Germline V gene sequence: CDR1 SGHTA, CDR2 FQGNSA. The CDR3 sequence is CASSLTTGLGSPLHF. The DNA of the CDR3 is TGTGCCAGCAGCTTAACAACAGGGTTGGGTTCACCCCTCCACTTT.

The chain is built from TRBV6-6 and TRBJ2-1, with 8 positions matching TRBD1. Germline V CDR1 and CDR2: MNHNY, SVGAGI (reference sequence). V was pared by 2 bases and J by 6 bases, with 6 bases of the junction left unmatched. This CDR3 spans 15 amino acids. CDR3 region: CASSYLGQGGNEQFF. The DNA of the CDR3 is TGTGCCAGCAGTTACCTTGGACAGGGAGGCAATGAGCAGTTCTTC.

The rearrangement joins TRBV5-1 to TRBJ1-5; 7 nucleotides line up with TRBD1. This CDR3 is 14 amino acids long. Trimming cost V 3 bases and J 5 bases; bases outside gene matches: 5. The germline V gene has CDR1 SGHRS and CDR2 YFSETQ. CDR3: CASSWDSPYQPQHF. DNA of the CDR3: TGCGCCAGCAGCTGGGACAGTCCGTATCAGCCCCAGCATTTT. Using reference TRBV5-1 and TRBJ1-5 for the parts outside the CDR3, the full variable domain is KAGVTQTPRYLIKTRGQQVTLSCSPISGHRSVSWYQQTPGQGLQFLFEYFSETQRNKGNFPGRFSGRQFSNSRSEMNVSTLELGDSALYLCASSWDSPYQPQHFGDGTRLSIL.

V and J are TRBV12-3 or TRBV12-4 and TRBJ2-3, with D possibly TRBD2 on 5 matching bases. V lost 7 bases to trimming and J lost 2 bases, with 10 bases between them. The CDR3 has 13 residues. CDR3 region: CASIRGSTDTQYF. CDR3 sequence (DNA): TGTGCCAGCATCCGGGGATCCACAGATACGCAGTATTTT.

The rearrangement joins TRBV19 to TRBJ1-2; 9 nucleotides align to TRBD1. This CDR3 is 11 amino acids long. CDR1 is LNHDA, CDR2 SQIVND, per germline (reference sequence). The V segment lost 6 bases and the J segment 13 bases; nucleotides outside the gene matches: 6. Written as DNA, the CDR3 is TGTGCCAGTAGGGGGACAGGGCCTAGCACCTTC. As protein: CASRGTGPSTF. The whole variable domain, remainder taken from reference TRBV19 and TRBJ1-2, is DGGITQSPKYLFRKEGQNVTLSCEQNLNHDAMYWYRQDPGQGLRLIYYSQIVNDFQKGDIAEGYSVSREKKESFPLTVTSAQKNPTAFYLCASRGTGPSTFGSGTRLTVV.

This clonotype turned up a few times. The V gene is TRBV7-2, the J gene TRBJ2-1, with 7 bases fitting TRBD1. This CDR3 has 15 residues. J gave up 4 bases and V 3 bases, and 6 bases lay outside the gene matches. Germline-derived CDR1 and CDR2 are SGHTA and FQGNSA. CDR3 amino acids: CASSLLGQQYNEQFF. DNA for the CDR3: TGTGCCAGCAGCTTGCTGGGACAGCAATACAATGAGCAGTTCTTC.

The CDR3 DNA reads as TGTGCCAGCAGCAAAGTATCGCCCGGGTTCCCCTACGAGCAGTACTTC. Translated, it gives CASSKVSPGFPYEQYF. V and J are TRBV21-1 and TRBJ2-7; the DNA was not compared with TRBD1, the D call given in the table. TRBV21-1 is listed as a pseudogene. The CDR3 is made up of 16 amino acids.